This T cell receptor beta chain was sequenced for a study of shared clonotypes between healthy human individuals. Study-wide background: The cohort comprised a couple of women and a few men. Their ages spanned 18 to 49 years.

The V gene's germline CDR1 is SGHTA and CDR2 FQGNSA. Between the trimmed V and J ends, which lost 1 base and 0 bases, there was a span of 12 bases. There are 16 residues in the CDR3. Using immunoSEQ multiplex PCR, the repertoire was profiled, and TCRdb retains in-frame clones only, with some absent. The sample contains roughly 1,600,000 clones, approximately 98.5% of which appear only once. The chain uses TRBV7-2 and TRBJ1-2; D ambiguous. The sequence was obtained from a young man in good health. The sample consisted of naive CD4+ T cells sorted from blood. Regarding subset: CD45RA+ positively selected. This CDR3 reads CASSLEGGRPNYGYTF. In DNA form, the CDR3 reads TGTGCCAGCAGCTTAGAGGGCGGCAGGCCTAACTATGGCTACACCTTC.